A selection of T cell receptor beta chains follows, all from one sample in a study of blood T cell repertoires in COVID-19. Clones were sequenced by immunoSEQ multiplex PCR, and TCRdb holds only the in-frame ones, with some missing. The sample records tens of thousands of clones, 90% being singletons. Sequencing used peripheral blood. Every receptor here comes from a man between 65 and 80 years old with acute or convalescent COVID-19. Each CDR3 is given with its conserved first and last residue. A D gene is named only where the DNA matches it firmly. Clone size appears in some rows only: once, few, many, or a class for an expanded clone.

d_gene: TRBD1; len: 14; v_gene: TRBV28; j_gene: TRBJ1-1; abundance: .; CDR3nt: TGTGCCAGCAGTCTCGGACAGGGGACCAATGAAGCTTTCTTT; CDR3aa: CASSLGQGTNEAFF
d_gene: .; len: 14; v_gene: TRBV7-2; j_gene: TRBJ1-2; abundance: few; CDR3nt: TGTGCCAGCAGCGCACAGGGTCCTTTGGGAGGCTACACCTTC; CDR3aa: CASSAQGPLGGYTF
d_gene: .; len: 16; v_gene: TRBV11-3; j_gene: TRBJ2-2; abundance: .; CDR3nt: TGTGCCAGCAGCTTAGCCGAGCAGGCCGGCACCGGGGAGCTGTTTTTT; CDR3aa: CASSLAEQAGTGELFF
d_gene: TRBD2; len: 15; v_gene: TRBV27; j_gene: TRBJ2-1; abundance: .; CDR3nt: TGTGCCAGCAGCTCCCCGGGACTAGCGGTCAATGAGCAGTTCTTC; CDR3aa: CASSSPGLAVNEQFF
d_gene: .; len: 15; v_gene: TRBV19; j_gene: TRBJ2-4; abundance: once; CDR3nt: TGTGCCAGTAGTTTATCGCCCCTCCCGCGCAACATTCAGTACTTC; CDR3aa: CASSLSPLPRNIQYF
d_gene: .; len: 14; v_gene: TRBV7-9; j_gene: TRBJ1-1; abundance: .; CDR3nt: TGTGCCAGCAGCTTATTGGCCGGGGGTGGTGAAGCTTTCTTT; CDR3aa: CASSLLAGGGEAFF
d_gene: TRBD1; len: 15; v_gene: TRBV19; j_gene: TRBJ2-2; abundance: .; CDR3nt: TGTGCCAGTAGTATTGGACAGGGAGATGGCGGGGAGCTGTTTTTT; CDR3aa: CASSIGQGDGGELFF
d_gene: .; len: 13; v_gene: TRBV7-9; j_gene: TRBJ2-2; abundance: .; CDR3nt: TGTGCCAGCACCCAGGTAGACACCGGGGAGCTGTTTTTT; CDR3aa: CASTQVDTGELFF
d_gene: TRBD1; len: 16; v_gene: TRBV2; j_gene: TRBJ1-2; abundance: .; CDR3nt: TGTGCCAGCCATCCCCCCCCGGACAGGGGATGGTATGGCTACACCTTC; CDR3aa: CASHPPPDRGWYGYTF
d_gene: .; len: 13; v_gene: TRBV18; j_gene: TRBJ1-1; abundance: .; CDR3nt: TGTGCCACCATTAAGGGGTTGGACACTGAAGCTTTCTTT; CDR3aa: CATIKGLDTEAFF
d_gene: .; len: 14; v_gene: TRBV7-6; j_gene: TRBJ2-7; abundance: .; CDR3nt: TGTGCCAGCAGGGCTAGACTAGGATCCTACGAGCAGTACTTC; CDR3aa: CASRARLGSYEQYF
d_gene: .; len: 13; v_gene: TRBV28; j_gene: TRBJ1-1; abundance: once; CDR3nt: TGTGCCAGCAGTTCCGGGGGGGCCGGAGGAGCTTTCTTT; CDR3aa: CASSSGGAGGAFF
d_gene: .; len: 14; v_gene: TRBV3-1/TRBV3-2; j_gene: TRBJ1-2; abundance: few; CDR3nt: TGTGCCAGCAGCCAACTAACAGGATTCTATGGCTACACCTTC; CDR3aa: CASSQLTGFYGYTF
d_gene: TRBD1; len: 15; v_gene: TRBV19; j_gene: TRBJ2-1; abundance: .; CDR3nt: TGTGCCAGTACCCCGGGACAGGACACGTACAATGAGCAGTTCTTC; CDR3aa: CASTPGQDTYNEQFF
d_gene: .; len: 13; v_gene: TRBV4-1; j_gene: TRBJ2-5; abundance: .; CDR3nt: TGCGCCAGCAGCCAAGCGTCGCGAGAGACCCAGTACTTC; CDR3aa: CASSQASRETQYF
d_gene: .; len: 13; v_gene: TRBV2; j_gene: TRBJ1-2; abundance: .; CDR3nt: TGTGCCAGCAATGAACAGGGCACCTATGGCTACACCTTC; CDR3aa: CASNEQGTYGYTF
d_gene: .; len: 15; v_gene: TRBV6-2/TRBV6-3; j_gene: TRBJ1-6; abundance: once; CDR3nt: TGTGCCAGCAGCCTCCCCTGGAGGGACAATTCACCCCTCCACTTT; CDR3aa: CASSLPWRDNSPLHF
d_gene: TRBD1; len: 13; v_gene: TRBV29-1; j_gene: TRBJ1-2; abundance: .; CDR3nt: TGCAGCGCAGAGACAGGGGGTTCATATGGCTACACCTTC; CDR3aa: CSAETGGSYGYTF
d_gene: TRBD1; len: 14; v_gene: TRBV27; j_gene: TRBJ1-2; abundance: .; CDR3nt: TGTGCCAGCAGTTTCGCGGGACAGGGGGCAGGCTACACCTTC; CDR3aa: CASSFAGQGAGYTF
d_gene: TRBD1; len: 16; v_gene: TRBV18; j_gene: TRBJ1-3; abundance: .; CDR3nt: TGTGCCAGCTCACAGGACAGGGGGCTGAGCGGAAACACCATATATTTT; CDR3aa: CASSQDRGLSGNTIYF
d_gene: .; len: 15; v_gene: TRBV28; j_gene: TRBJ1-1; abundance: .; CDR3nt: TGTGCCAGCAGTCCCGGAGGGAGGGGCTACACTGAAGCTTTCTTT; CDR3aa: CASSPGGRGYTEAFF
d_gene: .; len: 13; v_gene: TRBV6-2/TRBV6-3; j_gene: TRBJ2-2; abundance: .; CDR3nt: TGTGCCAGCAGCTCTACTAGCATCGGGGAGCTGTTTTTT; CDR3aa: CASSSTSIGELFF
d_gene: TRBD2; len: 13; v_gene: TRBV18; j_gene: TRBJ2-5; abundance: .; CDR3nt: TGTGCCAGCTCGACTAGCCAACAAGAGACCCAGTACTTC; CDR3aa: CASSTSQQETQYF
d_gene: .; len: 13; v_gene: TRBV12-3/TRBV12-4; j_gene: TRBJ2-5; abundance: .; CDR3nt: TGTGCCAGCAGTTTCCCTAGTCGGGAGACCCAGTACTTC; CDR3aa: CASSFPSRETQYF
d_gene: TRBD1; len: 22; v_gene: TRBV3-1/TRBV3-2; j_gene: TRBJ2-7; abundance: .; CDR3nt: TGTGCCAGCAGCCAAGATGTGTTCGACAGGGGTCCCCGAGGGGCAAGTCTCTACGAGCAGTACTTC; CDR3aa: CASSQDVFDRGPRGASLYEQYF
d_gene: TRBD2; len: 18; v_gene: TRBV6-2/TRBV6-3; j_gene: TRBJ2-7; abundance: .; CDR3nt: TGTGCCAGCAGTTTCCATCAGCTAGCGGGGATTCCACTAGACGAGCAGTACTTC; CDR3aa: CASSFHQLAGIPLDEQYF
d_gene: TRBD1; len: 16; v_gene: TRBV18; j_gene: TRBJ2-3; abundance: .; CDR3nt: TGTGCCAGCTCACCACCCGGGACAGGGAAATTAGATACGCAGTATTTT; CDR3aa: CASSPPGTGKLDTQYF
d_gene: .; len: 14; v_gene: TRBV19; j_gene: TRBJ1-2; abundance: .; CDR3nt: TGTGCCAGTAGTAGGGAACGGACAGACTATGGCTACACCTTC; CDR3aa: CASSRERTDYGYTF
d_gene: .; len: 18; v_gene: TRBV15; j_gene: TRBJ2-3; abundance: .; CDR3nt: TGTGCCACCAGCAGAGGACGCGGACTTCCGCCAGGCACAGATACGCAGTATTTT; CDR3aa: CATSRGRGLPPGTDTQYF
d_gene: TRBD2; len: 15; v_gene: TRBV11-3; j_gene: TRBJ2-1; abundance: .; CDR3nt: TGTGCCAGCAGCTTGGGGGGGAGTGGTGACAATGAGCAGTTCTTC; CDR3aa: CASSLGGSGDNEQFF
d_gene: .; len: 15; v_gene: TRBV5-6; j_gene: TRBJ2-7; abundance: .; CDR3nt: TGTGCCAGCAGCTTGCCCCTATCAGGGTACTACGAGCAGTACTTC; CDR3aa: CASSLPLSGYYEQYF
d_gene: .; len: 18; v_gene: TRBV7-9; j_gene: TRBJ2-2; abundance: .; CDR3nt: TGTGCCAGCAACCGAGCCGGGGATCCGGGACACTCCACCGGGGAGCTGTTTTTT; CDR3aa: CASNRAGDPGHSTGELFF
d_gene: TRBD1; len: 14; v_gene: TRBV27; j_gene: TRBJ2-7; abundance: once; CDR3nt: TGTGCCAGCAGCATACGGGGACAGGGTTTCAAGCAGTACTTC; CDR3aa: CASSIRGQGFKQYF
d_gene: .; len: 12; v_gene: TRBV5-6; j_gene: TRBJ2-3; abundance: .; CDR3nt: TGTGCCAGCAGCACCGACAGAGATACGCAGTATTTT; CDR3aa: CASSTDRDTQYF
d_gene: .; len: 15; v_gene: TRBV19; j_gene: TRBJ2-3; abundance: .; CDR3nt: TGTGCCAGTAGTACCCTCCGTTCAGCGGCAGATACGCAGTATTTT; CDR3aa: CASSTLRSAADTQYF
d_gene: TRBD1; len: 16; v_gene: TRBV19; j_gene: TRBJ2-5; abundance: .; CDR3nt: TGTGCCAGTAGTTCAACAAACCGGGACAGGAGGGAGACCCAGTACTTC; CDR3aa: CASSSTNRDRRETQYF
d_gene: TRBD2; len: 16; v_gene: TRBV19; j_gene: TRBJ2-3; abundance: .; CDR3nt: TGTGCCAGTAGTCCCGGACTAGCGGGGGGGACAGATACGCAGTATTTT; CDR3aa: CASSPGLAGGTDTQYF
d_gene: TRBD2; len: 15; v_gene: TRBV19; j_gene: TRBJ2-3; abundance: .; CDR3nt: TGTGCCAGTAGTACAAAGACTAGCGGGACAGATACGCAGTATTTT; CDR3aa: CASSTKTSGTDTQYF
d_gene: TRBD1; len: 16; v_gene: TRBV6-1; j_gene: TRBJ2-5; abundance: once; CDR3nt: TGTGCCAGCAGTGAATTAATAGGACAGGGGAAAGAGACCCAGTACTTC; CDR3aa: CASSELIGQGKETQYF